The text below deals with one T cell receptor beta chain. Antigen specificity is unknown. Produced via immunoSEQ multiplex PCR; TCRdb's table is partial and in-frame only. Of 150,000 to 200,000 clones in the sample, around 94% were seen once. The germline CDR1 and CDR2 sequences are SGHAT and FQNNGV. Trimming removed 1 base from V and 0 bases from J, with 9 bases in between. This CDR3 is built from 15 residues. This entry belongs to a study of T cell responses to AZD1222 COVID-19 vaccine. General study findings and limits: Regions 160-218 and 743-854 held dominance among vaccine-associated CD4 TCRs, which spanned spike.

Sequenced here: peripheral blood, sampled 28 days after the second AZD1222 dose. The gene calls are TRBV11-2 and TRBJ2-5, with D tentatively TRBD2 (5 bases). The clonotype was recovered from an adult who received the AZD1222 COVID-19 vaccine. CDR3 DNA sequence: TGTGCCAGCAGCTTAGGTGGACTTTACCAAGAGACCCAGTACTTC. Translation: CASSLGGLYQETQYF.